This TCR beta chain was obtained from a study of T cell changes during pregnancy in multiple sclerosis. The assay was immunoSEQ multiplex PCR, and TCRdb's table has in-frame clones only and misses some. The table includes some 40,000 clones, under 95% detected once. V was cut by 0 bases and J by 5 bases, with 12 bases left in between. This CDR3 contains 15 residues. The germline V gene encodes CDR1 SGHRS and CDR2 YFSETQ. The clonotype comes from a female donor with multiple sclerosis, enrolled in a pregnancy study. The chain employs TRBV5-1 and TRBJ2-1; possibly TRBD2 for D (6 bases). Material: CD4+ T cells from peripheral blood mononuclear cells, obtained in the third trimester of pregnancy. CDR3: CASSLGGRFNNEQFF. CDR3 coding DNA: TGCGCCAGCAGCTTGGGAGGGAGGTTCAACAATGAGCAGTTCTTC.